This TCR beta chain was identified in a study of T cell responses to AZD1222 COVID-19 vaccine. Trimming took 5 bases from V and 4 from J; bases not matched to a gene: 7. The CDR3 is made up of 14 amino acids. Germline CDR1 is MNHEY and CDR2 is SVGAGI. Clones were sequenced by immunoSEQ multiplex PCR, and TCRdb holds only the in-frame ones, with some missing. There are nearly 110,000 clones in the sample; 75% to 90% occur only once, and approximately 4.5% lies in the top ten. This clonotype originated in an adult in good health. The V and J genes are TRBV6-5 and TRBJ1-2; TRBD1 matches 7 bases. The sample consisted of peripheral blood, taken on day 0 of AZD1222 vaccination. As DNA, the CDR3 is TGTGCCAGCAGTAAGACCGGACAGGCCTATGGCTACACCTTC. This translates into CASSKTGQAYGYTF.